The present TCR beta chain was sequenced within a study of early T cells in non-severe SARS-CoV-2 infection. The library protocol tagged individual cDNA molecules with unique molecular identifiers. In TCRdb, the 5' RACE reads were re-called with MiXCR into one record per CDR3 protein. The sample includes roughly 83,000 distinct CDR3 sequences, less than 11% seen only once; the top ten take approximately 8%. CDR1 and CDR2 (germline): SNHLY, FYNNEI. This CDR3 has 15 residues. Trimming took 0 bases from V and 5 from J, leaving 11 bases between them. This clonotype was recorded a few times. J is TRBJ2-1 and V is TRBV2, with D perhaps assigned TRBD1 or TRBD2 (5 bases each). The receptor's source is an adult who was a healthcare worker with PCR-confirmed SARS-CoV-2 infection or an uninfected control (not recorded which). The sequenced sample was whole blood, obtained at baseline. The CDR3 loop is CASSEAAGTNNEQFF. CDR3 DNA: TGTGCCAGCAGTGAAGCGGCCGGGACCAACAATGAGCAGTTCTTC.